This T cell receptor beta chain was profiled in a study of Graves' ophthalmopathy and Graves' hyperthyroidism. General observations from the study: Classification of ophthalmopathy versus stable hyperthyroidism by a 13-signature model yielded 85% to 90% sensitivity and roughly 80% specificity. Among expanded thyroid clonotypes above 0.001 frequency, most also occurred in blood.

As to this clonotype: No antigen is known for it.

The V and J ends lost 4 bases and 8 bases respectively, with 17 bases between them. There are 13 residues in the CDR3. CDR1 is SQVTM, CDR2 ANQGSEA, per germline. Aged 18 to 65, hyperthyroidism patients had new diagnoses of under 2 months' duration. The study amplified TCR beta CDR3 regions using RNA transcripts. Second-round multiplex PCR came after first-round RT-PCR with HTBI primers. TCRdb re-called the multiplex PCR reads through MiXCR, storing one row per CDR3 protein. The data hold 1 million to 1.3 million distinct CDR3 sequences, with less than 45% observed a single time. J is TRBJ1-2 and V is TRBV29-1, with a possible D match to TRBD1 (6 bases). The sequencing input was peripheral blood or thyroid tissue (not recorded which). The source of this sequence is an adult man with Graves' hyperthyroidism. The CDR3 region is CSVGTAWDEGYTF. In DNA form, the CDR3 reads TGCAGCGTTGGGACAGCTTGGGATGAAGGCTACACCTTC.